This T cell receptor (beta chain) was recorded in a study of T cells in Graves' hyperthyroidism and ophthalmopathy. Study-level findings and limits: Blood samples included most of the expanded thyroid clonotypes exceeding 0.001.

Regarding this clonotype: Its target is not known.

This CDR3 spans 16 amino acids. V shed 4 bases and J 5 bases; nucleotides not matched to a gene: 13. The germline CDR1 and CDR2 sequences are SQVTM and ANQGSEA. Lactation, pregnancy, other autoimmune disease or uncontrolled infection led to exclusion of patients. Cells are PBMCs isolated from more than 8.5 ml of fresh blood. Amplification of TCR beta CDR3 regions used RNA as the template. Carried out on the TCR CDR3, a first-round RT-PCR used the HTBI primer set. TCRdb fed the multiplex PCR reads into MiXCR, producing one record per CDR3 protein. The sample lists approximately 720,000 distinct CDR3 sequences; 18% were seen once.

The TCR comes from a woman aged 50 to 60 with Graves' hyperthyroidism that later progressed to Graves' ophthalmopathy. The chain combines TRBV29-1 with TRBJ2-2; 7 nucleotides align to TRBD1. The sequenced sample was blood. The CDR3 DNA is TGCAGCGTTGGGAAGAACAGGGGTTCGCGGACCGGGGAGCTGTTTTTT. The encoded protein is CSVGKNRGSRTGELFF.